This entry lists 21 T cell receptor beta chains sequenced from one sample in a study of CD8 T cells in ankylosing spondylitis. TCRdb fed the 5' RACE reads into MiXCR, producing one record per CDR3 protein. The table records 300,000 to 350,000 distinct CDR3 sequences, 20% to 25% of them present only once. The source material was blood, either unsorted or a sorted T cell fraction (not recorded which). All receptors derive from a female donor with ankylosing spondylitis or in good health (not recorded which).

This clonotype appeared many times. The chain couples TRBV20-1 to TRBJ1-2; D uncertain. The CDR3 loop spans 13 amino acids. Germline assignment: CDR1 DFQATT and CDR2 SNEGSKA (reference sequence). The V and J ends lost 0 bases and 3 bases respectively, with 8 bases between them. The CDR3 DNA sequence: TGCAGTGCTAGAGATGGTATGCACTATGGCTACACCTTC. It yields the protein CSARDGMHYGYTF.

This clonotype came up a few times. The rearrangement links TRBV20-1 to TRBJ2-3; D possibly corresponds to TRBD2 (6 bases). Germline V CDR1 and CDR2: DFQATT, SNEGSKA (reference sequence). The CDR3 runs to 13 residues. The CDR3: CSAQGLRTDTQYF. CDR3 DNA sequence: TGCAGCGCCCAGGGACTCCGCACAGATACGCAGTATTTT.

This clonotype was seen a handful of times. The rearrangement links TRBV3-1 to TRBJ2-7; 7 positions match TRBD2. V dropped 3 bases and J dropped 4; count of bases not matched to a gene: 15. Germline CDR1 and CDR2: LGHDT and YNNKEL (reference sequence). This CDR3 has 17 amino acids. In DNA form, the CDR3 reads TGTGCCAGCAGCCATGGCATTAGTCGCGGGAGCTTGTACGAGCAGTACTTC. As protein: CASSHGISRGSLYEQYF.

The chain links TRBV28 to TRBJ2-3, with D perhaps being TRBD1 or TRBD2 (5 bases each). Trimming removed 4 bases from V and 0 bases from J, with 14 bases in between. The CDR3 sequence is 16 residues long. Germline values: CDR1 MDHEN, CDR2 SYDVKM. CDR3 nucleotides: TGTGCCAGCAGTTGGGGACCGAAACTTAGCACAGATACGCAGTATTTT. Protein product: CASSWGPKLSTDTQYF.

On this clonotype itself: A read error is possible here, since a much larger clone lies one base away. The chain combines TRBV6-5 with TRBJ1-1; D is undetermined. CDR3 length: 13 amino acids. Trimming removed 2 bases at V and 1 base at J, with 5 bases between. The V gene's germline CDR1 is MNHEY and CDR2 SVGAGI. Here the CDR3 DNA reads TGTGCCAGCAGTTACACAGAGAACACTGAAGCTTTCTTT. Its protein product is CASSYTENTEAFF.

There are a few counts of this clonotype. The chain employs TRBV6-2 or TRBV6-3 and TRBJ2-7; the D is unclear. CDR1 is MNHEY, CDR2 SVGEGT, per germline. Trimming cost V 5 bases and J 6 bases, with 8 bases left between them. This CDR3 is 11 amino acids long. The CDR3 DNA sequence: TGTGCCAGCAGTCACGGTACCGAGCAGTACTTC. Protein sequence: CASSHGTEQYF.

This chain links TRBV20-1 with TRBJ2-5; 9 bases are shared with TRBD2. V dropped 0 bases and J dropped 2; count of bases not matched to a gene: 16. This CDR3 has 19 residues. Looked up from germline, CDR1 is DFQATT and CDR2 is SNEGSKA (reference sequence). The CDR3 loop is CSARDGTSRTGGRQETQYF. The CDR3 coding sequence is TGCAGTGCTAGAGACGGGACTAGCAGGACTGGTGGACGTCAAGAGACCCAGTACTTC.

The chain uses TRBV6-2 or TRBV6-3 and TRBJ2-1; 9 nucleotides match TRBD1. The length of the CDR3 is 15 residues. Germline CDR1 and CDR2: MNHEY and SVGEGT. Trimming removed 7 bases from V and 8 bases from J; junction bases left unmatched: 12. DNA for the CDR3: TGTGCCAGCAATGACTGGGACAGGGTGGGCGATGAGCAGTTCTTC. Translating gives CASNDWDRVGDEQFF.

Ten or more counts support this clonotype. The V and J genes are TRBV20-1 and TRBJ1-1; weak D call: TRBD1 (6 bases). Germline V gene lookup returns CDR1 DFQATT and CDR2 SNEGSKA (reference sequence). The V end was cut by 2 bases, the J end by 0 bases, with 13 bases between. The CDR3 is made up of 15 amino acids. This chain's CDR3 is CSARLGQGLNTEAFF. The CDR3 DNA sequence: TGCAGTGCTAGATTAGGCCAGGGGCTGAACACTGAAGCTTTCTTT.

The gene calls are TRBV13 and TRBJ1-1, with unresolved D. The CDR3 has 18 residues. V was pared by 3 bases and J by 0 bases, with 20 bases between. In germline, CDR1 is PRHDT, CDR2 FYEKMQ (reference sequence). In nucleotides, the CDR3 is TGTGCCAGCAGCTTTAGCCTTTTTGAGGTGGATCTGAACACTGAAGCTTTCTTT. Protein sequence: CASSFSLFEVDLNTEAFF. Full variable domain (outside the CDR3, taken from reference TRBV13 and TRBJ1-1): AAGVIQSPRHLIKEKRETATLKCYPIPRHDTVYWYQQGPGQDPQFLISFYEKMQSDKGSIPDRFSAQQFSDYHSELNMSSLELGDSALYFCASSFSLFEVDLNTEAFFGQGTRLTVV.

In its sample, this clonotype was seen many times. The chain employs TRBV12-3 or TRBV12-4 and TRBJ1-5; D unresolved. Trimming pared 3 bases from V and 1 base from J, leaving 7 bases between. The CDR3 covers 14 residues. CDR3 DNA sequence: TGTGCCAGCAGTTTGGGGAGGAGCAATCAGCCCCAGCATTTT. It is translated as CASSLGRSNQPQHF.

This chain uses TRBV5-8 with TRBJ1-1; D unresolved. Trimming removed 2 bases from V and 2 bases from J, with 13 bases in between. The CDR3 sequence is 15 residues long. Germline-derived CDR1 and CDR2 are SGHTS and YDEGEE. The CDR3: CASSFRPVLNTEAFF. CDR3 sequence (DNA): TGTGCCAGCAGCTTCCGCCCTGTCTTAAACACTGAAGCTTTCTTT.

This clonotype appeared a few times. The CDR3 protein is CASSSQGGSGNEQYF. The DNA for the CDR3 is TGTGCCAGCAGTTCACAGGGCGGGAGTGGGAACGAGCAGTACTTC. The rearrangement links TRBV6-5 to TRBJ2-7; possibly TRBD2 for D (7 bases). Trimming removed 4 bases from V and 5 bases from J, with 18 bases in between. CDR1 is MNHEY, CDR2 SVGAGI, per germline. The CDR3 contains 15 residues.

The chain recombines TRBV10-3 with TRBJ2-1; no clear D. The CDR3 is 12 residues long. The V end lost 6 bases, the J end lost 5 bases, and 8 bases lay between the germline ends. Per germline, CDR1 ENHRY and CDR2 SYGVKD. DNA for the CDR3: TGTGCCATCAGCAGGCCGGACAATGAGCAGTTCTTC. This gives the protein CAISRPDNEQFF.

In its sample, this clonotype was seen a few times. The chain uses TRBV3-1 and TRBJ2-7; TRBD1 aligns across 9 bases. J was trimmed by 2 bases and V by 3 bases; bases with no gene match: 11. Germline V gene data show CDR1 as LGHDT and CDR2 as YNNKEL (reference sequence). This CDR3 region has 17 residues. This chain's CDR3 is CASSHRGSWDRAYEQYF. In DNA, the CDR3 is TGTGCCAGCAGCCATAGGGGGAGTTGGGACAGGGCCTACGAGCAGTACTTC.

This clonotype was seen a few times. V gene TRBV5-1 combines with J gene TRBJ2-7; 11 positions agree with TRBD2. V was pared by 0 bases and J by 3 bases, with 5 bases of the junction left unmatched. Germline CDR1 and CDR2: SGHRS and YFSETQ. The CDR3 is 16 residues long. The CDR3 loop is CASSLAGGLADYEQYF. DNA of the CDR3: TGCGCCAGCAGCTTGGCCGGGGGACTAGCGGACTACGAGCAGTACTTC.

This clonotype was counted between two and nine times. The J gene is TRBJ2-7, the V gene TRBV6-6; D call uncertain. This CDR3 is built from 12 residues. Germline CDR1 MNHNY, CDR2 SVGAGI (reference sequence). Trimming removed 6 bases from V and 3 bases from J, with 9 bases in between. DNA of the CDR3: TGTGCCAGCAGATCCCCGGGCTACGAGCAGTACTTC. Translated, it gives CASRSPGYEQYF.

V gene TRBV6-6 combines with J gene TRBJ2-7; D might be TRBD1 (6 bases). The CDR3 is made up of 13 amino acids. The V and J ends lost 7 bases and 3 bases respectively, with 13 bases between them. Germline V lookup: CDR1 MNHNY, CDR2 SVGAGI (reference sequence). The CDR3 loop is CASIDRPSYEQYF. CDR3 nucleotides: TGTGCCAGCATCGACAGGCCAAGCTACGAGCAGTACTTC.

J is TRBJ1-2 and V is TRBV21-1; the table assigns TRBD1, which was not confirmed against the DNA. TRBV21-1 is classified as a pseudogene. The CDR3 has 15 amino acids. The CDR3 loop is CASSKCRATIYGYTF. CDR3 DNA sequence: TGTGCCAGCAGCAAATGCCGGGCCACGATCTATGGCTACACCTTC.

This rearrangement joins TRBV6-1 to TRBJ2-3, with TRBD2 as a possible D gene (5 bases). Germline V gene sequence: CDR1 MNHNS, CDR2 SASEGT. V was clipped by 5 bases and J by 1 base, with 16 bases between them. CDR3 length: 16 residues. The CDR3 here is CASSPKALGGTDTQYF. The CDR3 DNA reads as TGTGCCAGCAGTCCAAAAGCATTGGGAGGCACAGATACGCAGTATTTT.

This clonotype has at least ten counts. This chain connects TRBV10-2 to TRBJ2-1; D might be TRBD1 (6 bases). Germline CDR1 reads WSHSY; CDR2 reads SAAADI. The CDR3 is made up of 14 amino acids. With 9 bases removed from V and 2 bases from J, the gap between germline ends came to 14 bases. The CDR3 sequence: CASTGTSTYNEQFF. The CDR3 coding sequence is TGCGCCAGTACAGGGACCTCGACCTACAATGAGCAGTTCTTC.